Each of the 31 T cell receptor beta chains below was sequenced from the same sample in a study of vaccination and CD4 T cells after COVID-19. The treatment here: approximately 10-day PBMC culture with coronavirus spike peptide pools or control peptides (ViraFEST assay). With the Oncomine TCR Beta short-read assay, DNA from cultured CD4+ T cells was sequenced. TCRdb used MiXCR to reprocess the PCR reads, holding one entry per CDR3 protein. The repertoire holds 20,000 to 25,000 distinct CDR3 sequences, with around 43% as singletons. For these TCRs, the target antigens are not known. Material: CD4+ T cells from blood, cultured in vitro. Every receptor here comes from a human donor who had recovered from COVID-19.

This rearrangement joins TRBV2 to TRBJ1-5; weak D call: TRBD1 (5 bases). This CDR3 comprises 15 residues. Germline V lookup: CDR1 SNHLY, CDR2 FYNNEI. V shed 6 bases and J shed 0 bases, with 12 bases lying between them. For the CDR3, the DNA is TGTGCCAGCAGGCTCCAGGGATATAGCAATCAGCCCCAGCATTTT. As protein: CASRLQGYSNQPQHF.

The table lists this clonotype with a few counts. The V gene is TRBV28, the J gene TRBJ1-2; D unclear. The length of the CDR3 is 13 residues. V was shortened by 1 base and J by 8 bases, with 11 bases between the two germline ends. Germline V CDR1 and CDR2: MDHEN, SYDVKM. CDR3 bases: TGTGCCAGCAGTTTATCCCCGTGGAGGGGCTACACCTTC. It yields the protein CASSLSPWRGYTF.

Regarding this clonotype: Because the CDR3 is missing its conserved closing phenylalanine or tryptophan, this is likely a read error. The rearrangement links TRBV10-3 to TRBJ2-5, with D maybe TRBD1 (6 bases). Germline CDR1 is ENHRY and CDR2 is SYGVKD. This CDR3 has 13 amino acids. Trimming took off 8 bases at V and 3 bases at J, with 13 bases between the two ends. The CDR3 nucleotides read TGTGCCATCGCTAGGGGACAAGAAGAGACCCAGTACTCC. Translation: CAIARGQEETQYS.

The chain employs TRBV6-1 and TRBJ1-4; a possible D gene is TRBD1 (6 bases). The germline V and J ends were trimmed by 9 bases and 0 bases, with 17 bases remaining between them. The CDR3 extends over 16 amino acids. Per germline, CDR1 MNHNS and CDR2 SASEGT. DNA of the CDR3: TGTGCCAGTAGAGGGGGGGGACTTGCAACTAATGAAAAACTGTTTTTT. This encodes CASRGGGLATNEKLFF.

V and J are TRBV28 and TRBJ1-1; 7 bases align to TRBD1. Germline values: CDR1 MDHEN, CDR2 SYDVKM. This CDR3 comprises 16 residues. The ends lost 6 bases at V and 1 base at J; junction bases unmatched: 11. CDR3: CASRQLTGTENTEAFF. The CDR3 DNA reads TGTGCCAGCAGGCAACTCACCGGGACAGAGAACACTGAAGCTTTCTTT.

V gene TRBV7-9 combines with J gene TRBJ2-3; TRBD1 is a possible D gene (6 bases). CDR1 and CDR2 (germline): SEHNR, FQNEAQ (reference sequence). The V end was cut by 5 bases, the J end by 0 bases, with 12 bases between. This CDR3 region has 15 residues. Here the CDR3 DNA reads TGTGCCAGCAGCGCTTCAGGGGTGAGCACAGATACGCAGTATTTT. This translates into CASSASGVSTDTQYF.

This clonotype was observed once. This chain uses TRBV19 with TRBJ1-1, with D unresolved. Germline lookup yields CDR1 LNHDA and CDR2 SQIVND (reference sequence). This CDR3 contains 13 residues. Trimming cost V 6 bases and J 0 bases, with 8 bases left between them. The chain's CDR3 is CASRGRVNTEAFF. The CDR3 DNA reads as TGTGCCAGTAGGGGGAGGGTGAACACTGAAGCTTTCTTT.

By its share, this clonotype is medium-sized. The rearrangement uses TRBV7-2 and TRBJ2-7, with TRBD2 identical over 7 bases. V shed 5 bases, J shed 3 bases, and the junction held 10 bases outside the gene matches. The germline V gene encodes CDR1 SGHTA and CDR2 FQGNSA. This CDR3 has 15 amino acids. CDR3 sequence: CASSTRLGGGYEQYF. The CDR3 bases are TGTGCCAGCAGCACGCGACTGGGGGGGGGCTACGAGCAGTACTTC.

CDR3 amino acids: CATSRRGQGAIETQYF. The CDR3 DNA is TGTGCCACCAGTCGTCGCGGACAGGGGGCGATTGAGACCCAGTACTTC. The V call is TRBV24-1, the J call TRBJ2-5, with 11 bases identical to TRBD1. The CDR3 runs to 16 residues. CDR1 is KGHDR and CDR2 is SFDVKD in the germline V gene. The V and J ends lost 6 bases and 5 bases, in that order; junction bases with no gene match: 10.

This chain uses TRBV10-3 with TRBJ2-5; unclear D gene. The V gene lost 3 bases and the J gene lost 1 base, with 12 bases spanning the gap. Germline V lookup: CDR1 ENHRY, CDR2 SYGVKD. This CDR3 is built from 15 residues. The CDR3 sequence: CAISDWINSQETQYF. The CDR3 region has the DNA TGTGCCATCAGTGACTGGATAAACAGCCAAGAGACCCAGTACTTC.

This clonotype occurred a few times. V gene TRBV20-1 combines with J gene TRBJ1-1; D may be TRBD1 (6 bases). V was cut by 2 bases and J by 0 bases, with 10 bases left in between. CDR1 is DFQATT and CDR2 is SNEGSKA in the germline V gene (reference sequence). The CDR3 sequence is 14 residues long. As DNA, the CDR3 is TGCAGTGCTAGACGACAGGATCTGAACACTGAAGCTTTCTTT. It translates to CSARRQDLNTEAFF.

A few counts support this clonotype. The CDR3 spells CASRKRTGLAASTDTQYF. DNA for the CDR3: TGTGCCAGCAGAAAGAGGACAGGACTCGCCGCTAGCACAGATACGCAGTATTTT. The chain recombines TRBV12-3 or TRBV12-4 with TRBJ2-3, with TRBD1 matching over 7 bases. The CDR3 runs 18 residues. Losses at the gene ends were 6 bases for V and 0 bases for J; bases not matched to a gene: 15.

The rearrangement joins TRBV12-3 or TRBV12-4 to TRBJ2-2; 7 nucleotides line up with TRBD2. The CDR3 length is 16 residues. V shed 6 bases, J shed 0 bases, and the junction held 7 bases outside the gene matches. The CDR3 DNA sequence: TGTGCCAGCAGCAATCAGCGGGGTGCGAACACCGGGGAGCTGTTTTTT. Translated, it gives CASSNQRGANTGELFF.

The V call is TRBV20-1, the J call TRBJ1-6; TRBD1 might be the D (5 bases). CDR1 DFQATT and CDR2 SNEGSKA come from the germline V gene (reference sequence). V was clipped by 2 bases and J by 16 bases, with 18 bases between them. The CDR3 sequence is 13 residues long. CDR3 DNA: TGCAGTGCTAGAAGCTCTTGGGACTCCTATCTCCACTTT. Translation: CSARSSWDSYLHF.

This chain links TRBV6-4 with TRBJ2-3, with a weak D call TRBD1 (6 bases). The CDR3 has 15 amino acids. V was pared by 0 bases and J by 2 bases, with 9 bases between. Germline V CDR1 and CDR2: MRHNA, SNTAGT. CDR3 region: CASSDSTGHTDTQYF. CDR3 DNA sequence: TGTGCCAGCAGTGACTCGACAGGCCACACAGATACGCAGTATTTT.

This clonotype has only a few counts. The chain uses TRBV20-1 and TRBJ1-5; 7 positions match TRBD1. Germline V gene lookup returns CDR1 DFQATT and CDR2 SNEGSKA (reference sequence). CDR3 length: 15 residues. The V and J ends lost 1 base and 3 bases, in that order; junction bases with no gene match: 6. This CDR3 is CSARVDRDYNQPQHF. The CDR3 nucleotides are TGCAGTGCTAGAGTAGACAGGGATTACAATCAGCCCCAGCATTTT.

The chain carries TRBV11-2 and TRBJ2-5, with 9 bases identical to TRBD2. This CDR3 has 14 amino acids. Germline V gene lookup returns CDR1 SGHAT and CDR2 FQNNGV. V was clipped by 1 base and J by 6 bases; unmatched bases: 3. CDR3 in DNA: TGTGCCAGCAGCTTAGTTAGCGGGGGACAGACCCAGTACTTC. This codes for CASSLVSGGQTQYF.

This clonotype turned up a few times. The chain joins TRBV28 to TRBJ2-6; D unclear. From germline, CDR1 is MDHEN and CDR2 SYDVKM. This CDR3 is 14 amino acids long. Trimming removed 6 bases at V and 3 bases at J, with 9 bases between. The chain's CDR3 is CASSPPRGANVLTF. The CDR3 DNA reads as TGTGCCAGCAGCCCTCCACGTGGGGCCAACGTCCTGACTTTC.

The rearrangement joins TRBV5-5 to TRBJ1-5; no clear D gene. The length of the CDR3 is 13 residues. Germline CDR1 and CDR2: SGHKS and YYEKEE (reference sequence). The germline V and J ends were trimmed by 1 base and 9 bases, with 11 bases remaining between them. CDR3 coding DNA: TGTGCCAGCAGCTTGCGTGTCGATCGGCCCCAGCATTTT. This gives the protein CASSLRVDRPQHF.

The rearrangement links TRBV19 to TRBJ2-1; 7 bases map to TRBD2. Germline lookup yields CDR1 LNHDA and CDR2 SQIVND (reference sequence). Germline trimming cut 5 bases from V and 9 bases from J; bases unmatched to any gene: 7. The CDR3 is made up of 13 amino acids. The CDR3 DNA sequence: TGTGCCAGTAGTTTGGGGGAGGGCCGTGAGCAGTTCTTC. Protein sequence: CASSLGEGREQFF.

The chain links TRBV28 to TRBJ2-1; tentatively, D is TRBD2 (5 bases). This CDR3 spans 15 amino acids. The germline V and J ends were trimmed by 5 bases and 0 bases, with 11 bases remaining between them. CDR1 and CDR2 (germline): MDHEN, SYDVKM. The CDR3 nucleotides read TGTGCCAGCAGTCGGACTGCCAGCTCCTACAATGAGCAGTTCTTC. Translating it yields CASSRTASSYNEQFF.

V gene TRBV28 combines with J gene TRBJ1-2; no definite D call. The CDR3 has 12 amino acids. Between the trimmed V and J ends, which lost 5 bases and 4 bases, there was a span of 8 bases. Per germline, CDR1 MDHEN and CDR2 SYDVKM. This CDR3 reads CASSLLSYGYTF. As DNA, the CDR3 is TGTGCCAGCAGTCTTTTGAGCTATGGCTACACCTTC.

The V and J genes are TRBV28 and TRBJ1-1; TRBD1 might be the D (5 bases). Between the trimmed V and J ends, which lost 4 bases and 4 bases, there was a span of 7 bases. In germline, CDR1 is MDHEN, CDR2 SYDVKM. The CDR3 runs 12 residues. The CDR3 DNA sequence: TGTGCCAGCAGTTCCGGGGGCACTGAAGCTTTCTTT. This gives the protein CASSSGGTEAFF. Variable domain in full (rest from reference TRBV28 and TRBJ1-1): DVKVTQSSRYLVKRTGEKVFLECVQDMDHENMFWYRQDPGLGLRLIYFSYDVKMKEKGDIPEGYSVSREKKERFSLILESASTNQTSMYLCASSSGGTEAFFGQGTRLTVV.

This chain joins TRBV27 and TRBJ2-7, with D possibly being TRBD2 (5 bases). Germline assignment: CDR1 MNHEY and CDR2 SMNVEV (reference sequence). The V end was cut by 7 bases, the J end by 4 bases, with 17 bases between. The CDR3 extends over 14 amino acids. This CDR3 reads CASNPTRALYEQYF. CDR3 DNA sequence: TGTGCCAGCAACCCAACGAGGGCTCTTTACGAGCAGTACTTC.

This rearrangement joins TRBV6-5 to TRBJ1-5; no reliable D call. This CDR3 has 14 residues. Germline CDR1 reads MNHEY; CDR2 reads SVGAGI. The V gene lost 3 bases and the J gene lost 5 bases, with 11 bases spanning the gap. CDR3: CASSYNGGDQPQHF. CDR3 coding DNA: TGTGCCAGCAGTTATAACGGCGGCGATCAGCCCCAGCATTTT.

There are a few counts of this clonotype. In DNA, the CDR3 is TGCAGTGCTAGAGATGACGGGACTAGGTCCCAAGAGACCCAGTACTTC. Its protein is CSARDDGTRSQETQYF. This chain links TRBV20-1 with TRBJ2-5, with TRBD2 matching over 8 bases. The CDR3 runs 16 residues. With 0 bases clipped from V and 1 base from J, the junction kept 7 bases outside the gene matches. Germline CDR1 is DFQATT and CDR2 is SNEGSKA (reference sequence).

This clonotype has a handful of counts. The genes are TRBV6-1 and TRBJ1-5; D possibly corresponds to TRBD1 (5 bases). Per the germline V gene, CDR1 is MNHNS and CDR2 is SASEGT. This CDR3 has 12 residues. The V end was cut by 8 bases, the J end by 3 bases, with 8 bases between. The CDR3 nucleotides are TGTGCCAGCGCAGGGCCCAATCAGCCCCAGCATTTT. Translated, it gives CASAGPNQPQHF.

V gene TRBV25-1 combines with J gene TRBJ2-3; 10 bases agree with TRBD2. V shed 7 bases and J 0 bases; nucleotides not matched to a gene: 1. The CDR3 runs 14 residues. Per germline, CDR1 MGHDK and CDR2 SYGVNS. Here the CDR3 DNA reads TGTGCCAGCACTAGCGGGAGTAGCACAGATACGCAGTATTTT. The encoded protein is CASTSGSSTDTQYF.

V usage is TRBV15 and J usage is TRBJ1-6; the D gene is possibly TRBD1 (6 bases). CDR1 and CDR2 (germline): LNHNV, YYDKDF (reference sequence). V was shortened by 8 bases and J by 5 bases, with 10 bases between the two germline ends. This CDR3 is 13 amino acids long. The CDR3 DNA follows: TGTGCCACCTGCTCAGGGGATAATTCACCCCTCCACTTT. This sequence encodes CATCSGDNSPLHF.

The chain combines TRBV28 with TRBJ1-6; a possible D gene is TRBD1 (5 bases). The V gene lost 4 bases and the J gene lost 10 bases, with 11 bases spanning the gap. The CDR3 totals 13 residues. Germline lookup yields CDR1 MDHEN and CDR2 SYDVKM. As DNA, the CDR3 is TGTGCCAGCAGTTCTCTCAGGGCATCACCCCTCCACTTT. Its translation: CASSSLRASPLHF.

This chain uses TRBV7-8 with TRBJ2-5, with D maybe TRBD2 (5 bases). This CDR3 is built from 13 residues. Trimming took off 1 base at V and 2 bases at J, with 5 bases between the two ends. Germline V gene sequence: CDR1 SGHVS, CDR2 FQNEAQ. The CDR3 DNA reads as TGTGCCAGCAGCTTAGGGACTCAAGAGACCCAGTACTTC. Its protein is CASSLGTQETQYF.